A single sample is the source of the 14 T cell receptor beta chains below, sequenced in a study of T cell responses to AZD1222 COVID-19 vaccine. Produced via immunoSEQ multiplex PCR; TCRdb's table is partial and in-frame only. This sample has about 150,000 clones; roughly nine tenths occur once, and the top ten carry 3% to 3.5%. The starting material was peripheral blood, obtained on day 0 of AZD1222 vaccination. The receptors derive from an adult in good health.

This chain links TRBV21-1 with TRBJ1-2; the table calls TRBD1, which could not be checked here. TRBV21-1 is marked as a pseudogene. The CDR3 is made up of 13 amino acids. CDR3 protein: CASSKTTGDGYTF. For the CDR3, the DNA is TGTGCCAGCAGCAAAACCACAGGCGATGGCTACACCTTC.

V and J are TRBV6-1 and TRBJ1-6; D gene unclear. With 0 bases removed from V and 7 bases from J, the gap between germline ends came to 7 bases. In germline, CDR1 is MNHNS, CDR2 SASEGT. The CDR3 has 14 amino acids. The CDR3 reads CASSEALWNSPLHF. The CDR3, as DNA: TGTGCCAGCAGTGAAGCGCTGTGGAATTCACCCCTCCACTTT.

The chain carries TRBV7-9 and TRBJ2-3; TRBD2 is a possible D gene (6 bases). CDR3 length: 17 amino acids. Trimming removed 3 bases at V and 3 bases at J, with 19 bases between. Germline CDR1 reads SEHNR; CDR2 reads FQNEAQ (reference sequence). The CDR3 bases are TGTGCCAGCAGCTTCGGCTCACTAGCCGGGCAAACAGATACGCAGTATTTT. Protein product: CASSFGSLAGQTDTQYF.

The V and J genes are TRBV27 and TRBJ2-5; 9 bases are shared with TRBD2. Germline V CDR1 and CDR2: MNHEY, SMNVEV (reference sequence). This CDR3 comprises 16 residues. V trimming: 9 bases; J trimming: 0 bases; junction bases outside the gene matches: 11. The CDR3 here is CASRKQSGGHQETQYF. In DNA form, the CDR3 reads TGTGCCAGTCGAAAGCAGAGCGGGGGGCACCAAGAGACCCAGTACTTC.

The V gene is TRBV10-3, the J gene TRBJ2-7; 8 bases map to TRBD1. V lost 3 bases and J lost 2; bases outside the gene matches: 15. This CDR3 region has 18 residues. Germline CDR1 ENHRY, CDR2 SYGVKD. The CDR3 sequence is CAISEELGDRGDPYEQYF. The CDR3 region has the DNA TGTGCCATCAGTGAAGAGTTGGGAGACAGGGGCGATCCCTACGAGCAGTACTTC.

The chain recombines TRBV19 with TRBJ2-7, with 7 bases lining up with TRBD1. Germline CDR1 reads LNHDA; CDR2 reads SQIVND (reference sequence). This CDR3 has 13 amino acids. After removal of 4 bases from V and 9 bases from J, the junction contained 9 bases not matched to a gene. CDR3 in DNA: TGTGCCAGTAGTAGTATCACAGGGGACGCGCAGTACTTC. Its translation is CASSSITGDAQYF.

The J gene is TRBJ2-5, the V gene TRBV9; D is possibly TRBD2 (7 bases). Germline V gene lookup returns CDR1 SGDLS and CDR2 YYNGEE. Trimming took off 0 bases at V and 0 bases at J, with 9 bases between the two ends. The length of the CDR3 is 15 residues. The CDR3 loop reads CASSVAGGNQETQYF. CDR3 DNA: TGTGCCAGCAGCGTAGCGGGGGGCAACCAAGAGACCCAGTACTTC.

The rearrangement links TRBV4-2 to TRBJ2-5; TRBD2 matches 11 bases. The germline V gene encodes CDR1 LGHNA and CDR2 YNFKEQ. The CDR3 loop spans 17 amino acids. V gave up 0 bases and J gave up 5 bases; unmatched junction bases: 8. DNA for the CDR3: TGTGCCAGCAGCCAAGATCTGGGTAGCGGGGGGGCTGAGACCCAGTACTTC. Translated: CASSQDLGSGGAETQYF.

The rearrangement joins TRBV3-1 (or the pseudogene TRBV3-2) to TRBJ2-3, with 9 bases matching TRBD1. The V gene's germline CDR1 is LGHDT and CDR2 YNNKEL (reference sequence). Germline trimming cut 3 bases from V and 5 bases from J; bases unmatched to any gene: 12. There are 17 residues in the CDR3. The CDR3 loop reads CASSHPNEGQGRDTQYF. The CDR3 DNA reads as TGTGCCAGCAGCCACCCCAATGAGGGACAGGGTAGAGATACGCAGTATTTT.

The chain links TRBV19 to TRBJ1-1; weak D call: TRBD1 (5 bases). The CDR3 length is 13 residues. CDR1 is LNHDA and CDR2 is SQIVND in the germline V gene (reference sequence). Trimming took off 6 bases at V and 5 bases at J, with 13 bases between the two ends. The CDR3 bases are TGTGCCAGTAGGACGCCCGGGGGTACTGAAGCTTTCTTT. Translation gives CASRTPGGTEAFF.

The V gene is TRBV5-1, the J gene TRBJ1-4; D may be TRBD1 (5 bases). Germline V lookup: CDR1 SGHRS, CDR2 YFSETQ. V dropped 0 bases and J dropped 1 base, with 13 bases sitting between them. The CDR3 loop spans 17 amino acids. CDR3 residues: CASSLAGGGGTNEKLFF. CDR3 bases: TGCGCCAGCAGCTTGGCCGGTGGCGGGGGAACTAATGAAAAACTGTTTTTT. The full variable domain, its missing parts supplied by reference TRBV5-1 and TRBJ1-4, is KAGVTQTPRYLIKTRGQQVTLSCSPISGHRSVSWYQQTPGQGLQFLFEYFSETQRNKGNFPGRFSGRQFSNSRSEMNVSTLELGDSALYLCASSLAGGGGTNEKLFFGSGTQLSVL.

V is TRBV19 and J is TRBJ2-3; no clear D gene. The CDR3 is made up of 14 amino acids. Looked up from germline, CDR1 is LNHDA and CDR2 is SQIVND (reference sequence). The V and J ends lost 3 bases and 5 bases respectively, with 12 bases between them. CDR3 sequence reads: CASSIGPYRDTQYF. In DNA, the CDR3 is TGTGCCAGTAGTATTGGGCCGTACAGAGATACGCAGTATTTT.

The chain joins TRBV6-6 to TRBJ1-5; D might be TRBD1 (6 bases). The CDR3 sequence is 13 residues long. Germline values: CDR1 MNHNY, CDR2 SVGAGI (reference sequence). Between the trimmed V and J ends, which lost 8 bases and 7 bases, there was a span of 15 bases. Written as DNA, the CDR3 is TGTGCCAGCGAACAGGGCCCTCTACAGCCCCAGCATTTT. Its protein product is CASEQGPLQPQHF.

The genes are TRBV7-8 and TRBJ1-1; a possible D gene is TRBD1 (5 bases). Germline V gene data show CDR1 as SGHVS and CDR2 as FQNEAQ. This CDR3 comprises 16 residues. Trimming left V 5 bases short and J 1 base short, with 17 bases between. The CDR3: CASSPLPGEGNTEAFF. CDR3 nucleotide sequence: TGTGCCAGCAGCCCCCTCCCGGGGGAAGGGAACACTGAAGCTTTCTTT. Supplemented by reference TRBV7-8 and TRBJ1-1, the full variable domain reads GAGVSQSPRYKVAKRGQDVALRCDPISGHVSLFWYQQALGQGPEFLTYFQNEAQLDKSGLPSDRFFAERPEGSVSTLKIQRTQQEDSAVYLCASSPLPGEGNTEAFFGQGTRLTVV.